The clone carrying this T cell receptor (beta chain) came up many times. Its matching antigen is unknown. V lost 2 bases to trimming and J lost 10 bases, with 15 bases between them. CDR3 length equals 14 residues. Germline lookup yields CDR1 LNHDA and CDR2 SQIVND (reference sequence). This sample is drawn from a study of human T cells and chemical hapten exposure. Study-level findings and limits: With patch test score, the counts of PT1 expanded TCRs showed a positive correlation.

Individual cDNA molecules received unique molecular identifiers in the library. TCRdb fed the RACE reads into MiXCR, producing one record per CDR3 protein. Among about 99,000 distinct CDR3 sequences listed, 9.5% to 15% were seen once. The time point here: patch test 1, 2 weeks after DPC sensitization. Sample treatment: therapeutic diphenylcyclopropenone sensitization with weekly scalp DPC. Each patch-test visit's blood sample preceded patch application. Every donor had alopecia and was 18 to 70 years old; all were suitable for DPC. The chain joins TRBV19 to TRBJ2-1; D uncertain. Sequences were derived from whole blood, sampled in connection with sensitization to the hapten diphenylcyclopropenone (DPC). The sequence was obtained from a woman between 40 and 55 years old with alopecia areata. Some clones in this sample may be carry-over from other donors' samples. The CDR3 sequence is CASSIPQNNVEQFF. The CDR3 region has the DNA TGTGCCAGTAGTATACCCCAAAATAATGTGGAGCAGTTCTTC.